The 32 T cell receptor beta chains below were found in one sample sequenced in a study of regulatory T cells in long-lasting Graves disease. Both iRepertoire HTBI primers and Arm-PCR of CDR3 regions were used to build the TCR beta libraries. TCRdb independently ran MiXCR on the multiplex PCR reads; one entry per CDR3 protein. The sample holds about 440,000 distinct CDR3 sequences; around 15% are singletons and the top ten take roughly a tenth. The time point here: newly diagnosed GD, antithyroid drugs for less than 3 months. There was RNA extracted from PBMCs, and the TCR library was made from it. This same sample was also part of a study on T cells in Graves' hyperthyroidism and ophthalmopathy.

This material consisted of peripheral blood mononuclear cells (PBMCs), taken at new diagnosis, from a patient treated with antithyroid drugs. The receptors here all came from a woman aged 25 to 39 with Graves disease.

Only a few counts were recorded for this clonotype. CDR3 amino acids: CASSVEGLGEKLFF. The CDR3, as DNA: TGTGCCAGCAGCGTCGAGGGGCTTGGTGAAAAACTGTTTTTT. This chain connects TRBV5-8 to TRBJ1-4; weak D call: TRBD1 (5 bases). CDR3 size: 14 residues. Germline loops: CDR1 SGHTS, CDR2 YDEGEE. V was trimmed by 4 bases and J by 7 bases, leaving 14 bases between them. Supplemented by reference TRBV5-8 and TRBJ1-4, the full variable domain reads EAGVTQSPTHLIKTRGQQATLRCSPISGHTSVYWYQQALGLGLQFLLWYDEGEERNRGNFPPRFSGRQFPNYSSELNVNALELEDSALYLCASSVEGLGEKLFFGSGTQLSVL.

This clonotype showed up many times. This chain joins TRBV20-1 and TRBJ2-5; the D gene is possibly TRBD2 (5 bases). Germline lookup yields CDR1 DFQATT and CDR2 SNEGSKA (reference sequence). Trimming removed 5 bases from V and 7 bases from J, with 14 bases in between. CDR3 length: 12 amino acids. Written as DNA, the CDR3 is TGCAGTGCTTTGCGGACCGAGGGGACCCAGTACTTC. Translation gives CSALRTEGTQYF.

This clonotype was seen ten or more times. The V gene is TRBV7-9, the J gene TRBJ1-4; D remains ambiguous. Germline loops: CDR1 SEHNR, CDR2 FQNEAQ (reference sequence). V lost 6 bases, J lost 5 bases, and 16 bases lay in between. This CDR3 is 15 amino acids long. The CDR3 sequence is CASSPTRVPNEKLFF. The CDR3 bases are TGTGCCAGCAGTCCTACCCGGGTCCCGAATGAAAAACTGTTTTTT.

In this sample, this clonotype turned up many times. The CDR3 loop is CASRKYNEQFF. CDR3 nucleotide sequence: TGTGCCAGCAGAAAGTACAATGAGCAGTTCTTC. The V call is TRBV11-2, the J call TRBJ2-1, with D unclear. V was cut by 6 bases and J by 4 bases, with 4 bases left in between. Germline V gene lookup returns CDR1 SGHAT and CDR2 FQNNGV. The CDR3 loop spans 11 amino acids.

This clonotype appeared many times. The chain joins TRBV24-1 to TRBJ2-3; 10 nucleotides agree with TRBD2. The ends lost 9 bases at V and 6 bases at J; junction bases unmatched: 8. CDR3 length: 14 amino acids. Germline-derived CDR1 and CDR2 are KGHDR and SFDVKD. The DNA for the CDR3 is TGTGCCACCTCAAGCGGGAGGGGGCACGATACGCAGTATTTT. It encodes CATSSGRGHDTQYF.

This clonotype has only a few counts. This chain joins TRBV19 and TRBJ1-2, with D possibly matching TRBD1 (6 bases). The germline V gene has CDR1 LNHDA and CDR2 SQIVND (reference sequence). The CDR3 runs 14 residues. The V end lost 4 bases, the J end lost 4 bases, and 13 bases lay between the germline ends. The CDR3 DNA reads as TGTGCCAGTAGTAATCCGGACAGAACCTATGGCTACACCTTC. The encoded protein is CASSNPDRTYGYTF.

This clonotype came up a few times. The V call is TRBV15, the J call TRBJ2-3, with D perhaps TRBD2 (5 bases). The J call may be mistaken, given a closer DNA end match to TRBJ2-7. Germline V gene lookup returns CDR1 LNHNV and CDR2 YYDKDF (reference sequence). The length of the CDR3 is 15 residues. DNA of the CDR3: TGTGCCACCAGCAGGGGAGCGGAGCCCACCTACGAGCAGTACTTC. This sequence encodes CATSRGAEPTYEQYF.

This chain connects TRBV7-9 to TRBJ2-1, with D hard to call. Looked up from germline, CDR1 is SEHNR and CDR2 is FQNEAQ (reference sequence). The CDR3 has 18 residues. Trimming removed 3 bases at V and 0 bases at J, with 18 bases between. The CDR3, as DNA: TGTGCCAGCAGCTTTCTGGACGACGATCCGAGCTCCTACAATGAGCAGTTCTTC. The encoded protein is CASSFLDDDPSSYNEQFF.

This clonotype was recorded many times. CDR3 residues: CASSQESAGGSYEQYF. CDR3 sequence (DNA): TGTGCCAGCAGCCAAGAGAGTGCAGGGGGCTCCTACGAGCAGTACTTC. The chain recombines TRBV14 with TRBJ2-7; 7 bases fit TRBD1. V shed 0 bases and J 0 bases; nucleotides not matched to a gene: 5. Germline lookup yields CDR1 SGHDN and CDR2 FVKESK. The length of the CDR3 is 16 residues.

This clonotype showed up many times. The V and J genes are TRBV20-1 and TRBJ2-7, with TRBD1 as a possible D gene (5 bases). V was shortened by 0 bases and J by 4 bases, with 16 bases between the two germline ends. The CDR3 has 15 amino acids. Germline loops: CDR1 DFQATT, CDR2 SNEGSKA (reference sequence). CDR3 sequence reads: CSARDGAVVGYEQYF. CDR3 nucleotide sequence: TGCAGTGCTAGAGATGGGGCAGTAGTTGGTTACGAGCAGTACTTC.

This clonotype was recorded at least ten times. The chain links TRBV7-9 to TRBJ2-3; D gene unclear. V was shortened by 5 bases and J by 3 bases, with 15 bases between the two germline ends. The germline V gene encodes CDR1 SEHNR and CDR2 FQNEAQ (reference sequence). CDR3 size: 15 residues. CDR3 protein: CASSPRRISTDTQYF. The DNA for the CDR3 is TGTGCCAGCAGCCCCCGACGGATCTCGACAGATACGCAGTATTTT. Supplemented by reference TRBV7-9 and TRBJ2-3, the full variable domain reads DTGVSQNPRHKITKRGQNVTFRCDPISEHNRLYWYRQTLGQGPEFLTYFQNEAQLEKSRLLSDRFSAERPKGSFSTLEIQRTEQGDSAMYLCASSPRRISTDTQYFGPGTRLTVL.

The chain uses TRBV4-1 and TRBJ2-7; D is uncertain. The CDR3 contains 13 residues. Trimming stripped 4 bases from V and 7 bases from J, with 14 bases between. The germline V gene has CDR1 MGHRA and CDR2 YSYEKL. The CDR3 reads CASSLRSVGEQYF. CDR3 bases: TGCGCCAGCAGCCTCCGGTCTGTGGGGGAGCAGTACTTC.

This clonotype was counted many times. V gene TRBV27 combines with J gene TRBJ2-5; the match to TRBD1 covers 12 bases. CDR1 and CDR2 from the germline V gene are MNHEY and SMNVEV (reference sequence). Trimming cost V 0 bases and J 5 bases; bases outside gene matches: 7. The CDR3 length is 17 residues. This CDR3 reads CASSLSGTGGPFETQYF. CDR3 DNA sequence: TGTGCCAGCAGTTTATCCGGGACAGGGGGCCCATTCGAGACCCAGTACTTC.

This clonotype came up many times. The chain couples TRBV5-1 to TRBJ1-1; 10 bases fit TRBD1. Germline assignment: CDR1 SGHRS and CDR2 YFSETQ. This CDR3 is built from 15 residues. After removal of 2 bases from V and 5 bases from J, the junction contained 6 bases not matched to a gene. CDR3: CASSLLADRGTEAFF. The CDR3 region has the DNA TGCGCCAGCAGCTTATTAGCGGACAGGGGGACTGAAGCTTTCTTT.

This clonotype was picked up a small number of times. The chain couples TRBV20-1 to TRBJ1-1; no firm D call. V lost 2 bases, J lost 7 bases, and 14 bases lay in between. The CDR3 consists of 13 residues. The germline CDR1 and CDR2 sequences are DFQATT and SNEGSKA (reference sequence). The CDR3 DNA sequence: TGCAGTGCTAGACGGGCCCTCCTTGGTGAAGCTTTCTTT. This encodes CSARRALLGEAFF.

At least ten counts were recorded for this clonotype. DNA for the CDR3: TGCGCCAGCAGCCAAGATAGGGAATTGCAGCCCCAGCATTTT. As protein: CASSQDRELQPQHF. This sequence joins TRBV4-3 and TRBJ1-5; D is unresolved. Germline CDR1 and CDR2: LGHNA and YSLEER. The V gene lost 0 bases and the J gene lost 7 bases, with 10 bases spanning the gap. This CDR3 has 14 amino acids.

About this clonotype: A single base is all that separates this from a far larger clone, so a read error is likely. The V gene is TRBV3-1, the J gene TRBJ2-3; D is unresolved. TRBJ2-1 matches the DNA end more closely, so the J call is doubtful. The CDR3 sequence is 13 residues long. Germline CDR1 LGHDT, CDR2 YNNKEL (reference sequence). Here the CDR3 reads CASSLRTYYEQFF. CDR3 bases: TGTGCCAGCAGCCTTCGGACCTACTATGAGCAGTTCTTC.

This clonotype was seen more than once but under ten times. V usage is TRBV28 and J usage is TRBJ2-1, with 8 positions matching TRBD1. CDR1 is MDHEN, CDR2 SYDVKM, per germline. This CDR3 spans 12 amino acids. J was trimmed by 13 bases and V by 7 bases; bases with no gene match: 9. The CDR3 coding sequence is TGTGCCAGCAACTTAAAAGGACAGGGCCAGTTCTTC. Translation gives CASNLKGQGQFF.

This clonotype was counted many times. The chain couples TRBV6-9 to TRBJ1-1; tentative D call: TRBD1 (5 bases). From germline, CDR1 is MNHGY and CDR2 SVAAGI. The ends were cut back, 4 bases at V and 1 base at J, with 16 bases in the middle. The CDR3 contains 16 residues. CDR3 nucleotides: TGTGCCAGCAGTTGGAGAAGGGGACCCGGGAACACTGAAGCTTTCTTT. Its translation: CASSWRRGPGNTEAFF.

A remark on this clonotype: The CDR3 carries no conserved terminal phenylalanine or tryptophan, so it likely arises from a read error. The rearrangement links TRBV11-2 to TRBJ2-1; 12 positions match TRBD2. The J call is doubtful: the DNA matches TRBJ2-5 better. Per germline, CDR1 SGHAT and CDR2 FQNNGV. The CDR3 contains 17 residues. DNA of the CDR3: TGTGCCAGCAGCTTACTGCTAGCGGGAGGGTGGCAGGAGACCCAGTACCTC. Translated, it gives CASSLLLAGGWQETQYL.

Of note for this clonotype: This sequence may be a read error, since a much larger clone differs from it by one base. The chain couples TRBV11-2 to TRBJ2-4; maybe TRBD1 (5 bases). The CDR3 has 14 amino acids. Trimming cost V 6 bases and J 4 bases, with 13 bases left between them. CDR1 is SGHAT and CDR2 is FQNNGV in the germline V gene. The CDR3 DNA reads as TGTGCCAGCAGGCTAGGGGCAGGGAAAAACATTCAGTACTTC. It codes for CASRLGAGKNIQYF.

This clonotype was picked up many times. The CDR3, as DNA: TGTGCCAGCAGCCCAGCGTCGGGACTAGCGAGAGATGCTGAGCAGTTCTTC. It is translated as CASSPASGLARDAEQFF. The chain has TRBV7-2 and TRBJ2-1; 10 nucleotides match TRBD2. Germline V gene sequence: CDR1 SGHTA, CDR2 FQGNSA. The CDR3 contains 17 residues. V shed 5 bases, J shed 9 bases, and the junction held 16 bases outside the gene matches.

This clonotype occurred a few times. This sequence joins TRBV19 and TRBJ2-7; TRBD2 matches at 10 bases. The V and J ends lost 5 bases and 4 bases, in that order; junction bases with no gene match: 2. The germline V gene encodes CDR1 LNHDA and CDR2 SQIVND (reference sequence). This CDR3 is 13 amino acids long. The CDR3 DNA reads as TGTGCCAGTAGTTGGACTAGCGGATACGAGCAGTACTTC. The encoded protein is CASSWTSGYEQYF.

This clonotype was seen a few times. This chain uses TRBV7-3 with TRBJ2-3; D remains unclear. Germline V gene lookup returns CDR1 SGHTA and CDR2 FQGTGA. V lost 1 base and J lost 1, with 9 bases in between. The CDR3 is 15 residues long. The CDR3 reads CASSLKALGTDTQYF. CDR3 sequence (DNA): TGTGCCAGCAGCTTAAAGGCGCTAGGCACAGATACGCAGTATTTT.

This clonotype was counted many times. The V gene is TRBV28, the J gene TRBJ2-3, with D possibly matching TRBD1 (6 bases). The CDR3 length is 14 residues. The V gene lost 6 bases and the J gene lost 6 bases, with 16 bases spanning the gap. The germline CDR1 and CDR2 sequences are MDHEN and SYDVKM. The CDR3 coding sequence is TGTGCCAGCAGAATAGGGGGAGCAAGGGATACGCAGTATTTT. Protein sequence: CASRIGGARDTQYF.

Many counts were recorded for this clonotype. The chain's CDR3 is CATSDRDRKDSTDTQYF. The CDR3 DNA follows: TGTGCCACCAGTGACCGGGACAGGAAAGATAGCACAGATACGCAGTATTTT. The J gene is TRBJ2-3, the V gene TRBV24-1, with 8 bases identical to TRBD1. CDR1 and CDR2 from the germline V gene are KGHDR and SFDVKD. The trim removed 4 bases at V and 0 bases at J, leaving 8 bases unmatched. The CDR3 is made up of 17 amino acids.

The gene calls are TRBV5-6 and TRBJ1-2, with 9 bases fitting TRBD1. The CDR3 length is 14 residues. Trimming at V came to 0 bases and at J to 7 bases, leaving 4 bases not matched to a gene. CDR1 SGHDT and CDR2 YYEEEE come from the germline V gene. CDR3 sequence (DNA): TGTGCCAGCAGCTTGGAACAGGGGGCGCTTGGCTACACCTTC. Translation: CASSLEQGALGYTF.

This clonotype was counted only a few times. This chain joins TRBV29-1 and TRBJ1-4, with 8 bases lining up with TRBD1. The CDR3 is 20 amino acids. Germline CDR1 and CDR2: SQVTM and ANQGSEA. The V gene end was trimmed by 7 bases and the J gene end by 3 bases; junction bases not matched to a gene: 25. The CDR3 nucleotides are TGCAGCGCCCTGACAAAGGGGAAAGCCAGGGGGCGCGGCCCTAATGAAAAACTGTTTTTT. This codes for CSALTKGKARGRGPNEKLFF.

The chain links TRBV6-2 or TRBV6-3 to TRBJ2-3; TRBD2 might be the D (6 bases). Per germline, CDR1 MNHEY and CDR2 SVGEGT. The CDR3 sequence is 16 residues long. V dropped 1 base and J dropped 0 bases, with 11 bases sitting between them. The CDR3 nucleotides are TGTGCCAGCAGTTACTGGGGGGAAACAAGCACAGATACGCAGTATTTT. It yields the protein CASSYWGETSTDTQYF.

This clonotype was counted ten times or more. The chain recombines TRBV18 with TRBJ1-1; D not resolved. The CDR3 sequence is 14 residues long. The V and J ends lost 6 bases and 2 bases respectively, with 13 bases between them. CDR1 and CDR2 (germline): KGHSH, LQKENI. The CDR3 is CASSVDGINTEAFF. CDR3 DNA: TGTGCCAGCTCGGTAGACGGTATCAACACTGAAGCTTTCTTT.

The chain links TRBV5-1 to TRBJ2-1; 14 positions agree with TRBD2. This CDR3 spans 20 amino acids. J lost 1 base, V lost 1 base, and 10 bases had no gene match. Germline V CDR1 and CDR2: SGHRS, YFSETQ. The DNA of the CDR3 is TGCGCCAGCAGCTTGCCGGGACTAGCGGGAGCTCGCGTTTCCTACAATGAGCAGTTCTTC. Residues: CASSLPGLAGARVSYNEQFF.

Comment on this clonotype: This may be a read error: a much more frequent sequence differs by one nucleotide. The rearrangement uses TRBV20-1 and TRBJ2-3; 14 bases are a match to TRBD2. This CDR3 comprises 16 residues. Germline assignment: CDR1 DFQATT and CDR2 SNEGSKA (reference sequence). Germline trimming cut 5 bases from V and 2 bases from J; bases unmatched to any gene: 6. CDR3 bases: TGCAGTGCTCCGACTAGCGGGAGGGCCGACACAGATACGCAGTATTTT. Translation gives CSAPTSGRADTDTQYF.